This paragraph reports one T cell receptor beta chain. The antigen is undetermined. The sample originates from a study of graft-versus-host responses after intestinal transplantation. Background on the study: Transplant recipients had multivisceral, liver-intestinal, or isolated intestinal grafts. The study gave all recipients anti-thymocyte globulin induction, then tacrolimus and steroids for about 3 years.

Germline lookup yields CDR1 SGHNT and CDR2 YYREEE (reference sequence). The CDR3 is 16 amino acids. The germline V and J ends were trimmed by 4 bases and 2 bases, with 15 bases remaining between them. The study, taken as a whole, reports: After transplant, early declines in HvG clones were associated with peak levels of circulating GvH clones.

Profiled with immunoSEQ multiplex PCR; TCRdb holds only in-frame clones, not every one. The sample has roughly 92,000 clones, roughly nine tenths seen once. The J gene is TRBJ2-2, the V gene TRBV5-4, with D maybe TRBD1 (6 bases). This TCR was recovered from a human donor who received an intestinal transplant. This specimen consisted of unstimulated CD4+ T cells sorted from spleen or lymph node cells, obtained before intestinal transplant. CDR3 protein: CASSTRDTLNTGELFF. CDR3 DNA sequence: TGTGCCAGCAGCACCCGGGACACCCTCAACACCGGGGAGCTGTTTTTT.